Presented here are 2 T cell receptor beta chains from one specimen sequenced in a study of cytomegalovirus exposure and HLA in healthy donors. Amplification used 60 Vbeta primers and 13 Jbeta primers. Clones were read by immunoSEQ multiplex PCR, and TCRdb kept only the in-frame ones, dropping some. The sample includes about 170,000 clones. Sequencing was performed on PBMCs. The source of these receptors is a woman aged 60 to 75 in good health and CMV-seronegative.

V gene TRBV5-6 combines with J gene TRBJ2-7, with a weak D call TRBD1 (6 bases). Germline V gene data show CDR1 as SGHDT and CDR2 as YYEEEE. V was shortened by 4 bases and J by 3 bases, with 17 bases between the two germline ends. The CDR3 spans 15 residues. CDR3 protein: CASSLRQATFYEQYF. In nucleotides, the CDR3 is TGTGCCAGCAGCCTCCGACAGGCTACTTTCTACGAGCAGTACTTC.

The chain links TRBV25-1 to TRBJ2-7, with 9 nucleotides matching TRBD1. In germline, CDR1 is MGHDK, CDR2 SYGVNS. Unmatched junction bases numbered 4, after V lost 1 base and J lost 6 bases. The CDR3 has 14 residues. The CDR3 DNA reads as TGTGCCAGCAGTGAATTCGGACAGGGGAGCGAGCAGTACTTC. Protein product: CASSEFGQGSEQYF.